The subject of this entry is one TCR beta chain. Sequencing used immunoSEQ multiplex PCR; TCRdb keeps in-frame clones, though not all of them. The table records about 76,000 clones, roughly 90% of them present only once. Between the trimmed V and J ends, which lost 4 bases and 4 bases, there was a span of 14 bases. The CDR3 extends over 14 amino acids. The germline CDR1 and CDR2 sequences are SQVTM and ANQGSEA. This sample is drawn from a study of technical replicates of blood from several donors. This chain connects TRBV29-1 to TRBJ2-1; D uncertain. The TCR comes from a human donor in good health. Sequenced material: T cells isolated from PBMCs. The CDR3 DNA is TGCAGCGTTGTGAACTCCGATTCGTACAATGAGCAGTTCTTC. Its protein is CSVVNSDSYNEQFF.